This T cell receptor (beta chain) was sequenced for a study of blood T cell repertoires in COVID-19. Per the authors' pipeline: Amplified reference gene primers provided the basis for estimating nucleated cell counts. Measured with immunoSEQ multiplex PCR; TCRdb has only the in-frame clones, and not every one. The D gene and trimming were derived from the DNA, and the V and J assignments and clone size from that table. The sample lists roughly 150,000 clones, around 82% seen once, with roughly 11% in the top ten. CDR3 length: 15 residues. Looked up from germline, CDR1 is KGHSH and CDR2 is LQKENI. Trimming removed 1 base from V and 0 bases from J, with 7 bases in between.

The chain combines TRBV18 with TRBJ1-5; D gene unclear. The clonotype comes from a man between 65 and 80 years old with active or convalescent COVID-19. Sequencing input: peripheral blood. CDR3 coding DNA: TGTGCCAGCTCACCACAGACTGCTAGCAATCAGCCCCAGCATTTT. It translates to CASSPQTASNQPQHF.